The 5 T cell receptor beta chains below all came from one sample that was sequenced in a study of human T cells and chemical hapten exposure. TCRdb re-called the RACE reads with MiXCR, one entry per CDR3 protein. The sample yields about 70,000 distinct CDR3 sequences, 8.5% to 9% seen once. Sample time point: patch test 2, 6 weeks after DPC sensitization. The treatment here: therapeutic diphenylcyclopropenone sensitization with weekly scalp DPC. Source: whole blood, taken in connection with sensitization to the hapten diphenylcyclopropenone (DPC). Receptor source: a woman in her 50s with alopecia areata. Some clones in this sample may be carry-over from other donors' samples.

J is TRBJ2-5 and V is TRBV7-2, with D uncertain. CDR1 and CDR2 from the germline V gene are SGHTA and FQGNSA. Deletions cut 1 base from V and 0 bases from J, with 3 bases between. The CDR3 length is 13 residues. The CDR3 region has the DNA TGTGCCAGCAGCTTAGAATACCAAGAGACCCAGTACTTC. Amino acid sequence: CASSLEYQETQYF.

V usage is TRBV7-2 and J usage is TRBJ2-1, with TRBD2 matching over 11 bases. The V segment lost 7 bases and the J segment 7 bases; nucleotides outside the gene matches: 6. This CDR3 has 14 residues. Germline values: CDR1 SGHTA, CDR2 FQGNSA. CDR3 DNA: TGTGCCAGCACCCCACTAGCGGGAGTTAATGAGCAGTTCTTC. Translated, it gives CASTPLAGVNEQFF.

The chain uses TRBV29-1 and TRBJ2-2; weak D call: TRBD1 (6 bases). Trimming took off 5 bases at V and 0 bases at J, with 10 bases between the two ends. This CDR3 is 14 amino acids long. Germline V gene data show CDR1 as SQVTM and CDR2 as ANQGSEA. For the CDR3, the DNA is TGCAGCGTTTATCGGACAGCGAACACCGGGGAGCTGTTTTTT. The encoded protein is CSVYRTANTGELFF.

The chain recombines TRBV12-3 or TRBV12-4 with TRBJ1-5; D is unresolved. This CDR3 has 12 residues. Trimming shortened V by 3 bases and J by 11 bases, and 11 bases separated the two germline ends. CDR3 protein: CASSFRRRAQHF. As DNA, the CDR3 is TGTGCCAGCAGTTTCCGACGAAGGGCCCAGCATTTT.

J is TRBJ1-4 and V is TRBV5-1; TRBD1 matches at 7 bases. CDR3 length: 15 residues. V shed 3 bases, J shed 8 bases, and the junction held 10 bases outside the gene matches. Germline assignment: CDR1 SGHRS and CDR2 YFSETQ. CDR3 nucleotide sequence: TGCGCCAGCAGCTGGGAGGGGGCGCGGTTGGAAAAACTGTTTTTT. This translates into CASSWEGARLEKLFF.